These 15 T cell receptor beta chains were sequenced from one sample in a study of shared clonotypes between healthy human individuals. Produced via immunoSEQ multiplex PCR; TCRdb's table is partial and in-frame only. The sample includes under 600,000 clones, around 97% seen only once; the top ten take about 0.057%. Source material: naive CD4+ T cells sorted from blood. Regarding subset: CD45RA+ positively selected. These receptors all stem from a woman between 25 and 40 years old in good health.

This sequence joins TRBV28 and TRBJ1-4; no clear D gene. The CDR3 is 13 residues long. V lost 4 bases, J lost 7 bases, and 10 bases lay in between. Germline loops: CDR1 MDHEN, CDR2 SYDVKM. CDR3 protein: CASSWYSGEKLFF. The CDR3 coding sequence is TGTGCCAGCAGTTGGTATAGCGGTGAAAAACTGTTTTTT.

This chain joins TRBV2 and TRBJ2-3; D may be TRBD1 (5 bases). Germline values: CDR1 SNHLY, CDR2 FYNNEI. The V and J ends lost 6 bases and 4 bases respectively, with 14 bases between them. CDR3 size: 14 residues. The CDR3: CASSSGNFADTQYF. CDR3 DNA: TGTGCCAGCAGCTCAGGGAATTTCGCAGATACGCAGTATTTT.

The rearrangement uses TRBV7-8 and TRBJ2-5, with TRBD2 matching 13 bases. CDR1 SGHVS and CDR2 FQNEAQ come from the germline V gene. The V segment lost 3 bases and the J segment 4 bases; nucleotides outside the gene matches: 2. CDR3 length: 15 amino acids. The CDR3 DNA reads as TGTGCCAGCAGCTTCGGACTAGCGGGAGTAGAGACCCAGTACTTC. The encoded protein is CASSFGLAGVETQYF.

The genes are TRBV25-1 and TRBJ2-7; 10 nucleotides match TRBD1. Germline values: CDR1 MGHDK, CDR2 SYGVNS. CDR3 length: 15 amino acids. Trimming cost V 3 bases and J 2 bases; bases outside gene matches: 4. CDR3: CASSDPGQGTYEQYF. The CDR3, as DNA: TGTGCCAGCAGTGACCCGGGACAGGGGACCTACGAGCAGTACTTC.

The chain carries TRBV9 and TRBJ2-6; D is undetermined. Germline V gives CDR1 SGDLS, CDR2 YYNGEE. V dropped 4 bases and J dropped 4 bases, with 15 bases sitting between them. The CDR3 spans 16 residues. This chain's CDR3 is CASSPKERPGANVLTF. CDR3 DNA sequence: TGTGCCAGCAGCCCTAAGGAAAGGCCCGGGGCCAACGTCCTGACTTTC.

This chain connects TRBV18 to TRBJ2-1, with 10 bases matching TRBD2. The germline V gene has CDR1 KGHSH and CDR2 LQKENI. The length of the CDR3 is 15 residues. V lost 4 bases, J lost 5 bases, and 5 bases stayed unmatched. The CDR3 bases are TGTGCCAGCTCACGACCGGGACTAGCGAACAATGAGCAGTTCTTC. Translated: CASSRPGLANNEQFF.

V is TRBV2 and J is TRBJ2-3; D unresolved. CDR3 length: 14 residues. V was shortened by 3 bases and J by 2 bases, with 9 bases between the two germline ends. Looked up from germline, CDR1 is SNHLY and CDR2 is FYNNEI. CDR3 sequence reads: CASSDSLTTDTQYF. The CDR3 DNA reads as TGTGCCAGCAGTGACTCTCTAACCACAGATACGCAGTATTTT.

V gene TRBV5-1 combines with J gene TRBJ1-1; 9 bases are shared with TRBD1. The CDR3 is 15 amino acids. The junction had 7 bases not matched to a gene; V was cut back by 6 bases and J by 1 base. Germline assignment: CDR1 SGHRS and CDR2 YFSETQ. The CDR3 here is CASTGGQGGNTEAFF. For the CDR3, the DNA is TGCGCCAGCACTGGGGGACAGGGAGGGAACACTGAAGCTTTCTTT.

DNA of the CDR3: TGTGCCAGCAGTACTGCAAACACCGGGGAGCTGTTTTTT. Its protein is CASSTANTGELFF. The V and J genes are TRBV27 and TRBJ2-2; no definite D call. Germline CDR1 MNHEY, CDR2 SMNVEV (reference sequence). The germline V and J ends were trimmed by 5 bases and 2 bases, with 6 bases remaining between them. The CDR3 loop spans 13 amino acids.

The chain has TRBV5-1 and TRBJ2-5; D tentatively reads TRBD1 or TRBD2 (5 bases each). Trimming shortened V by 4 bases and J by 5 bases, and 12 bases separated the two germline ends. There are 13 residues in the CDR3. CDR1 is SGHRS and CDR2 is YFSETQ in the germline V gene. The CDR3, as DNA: TGCGCCAGCAGCCAGGGAGTTGGGGAGACCCAGTACTTC. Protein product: CASSQGVGETQYF.

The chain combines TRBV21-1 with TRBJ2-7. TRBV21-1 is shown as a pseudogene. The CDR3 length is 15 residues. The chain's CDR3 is CASSKGGAISLEQYF. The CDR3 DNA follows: TGTGCCAGCAGCAAAGGGGGGGCGATCTCCCTCGAGCAGTACTTC.

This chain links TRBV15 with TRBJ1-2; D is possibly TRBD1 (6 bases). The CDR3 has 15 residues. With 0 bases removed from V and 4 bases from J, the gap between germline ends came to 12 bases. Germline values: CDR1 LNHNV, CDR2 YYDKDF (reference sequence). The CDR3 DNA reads TGTGCCACCAGCAGAGATCGGACAGCAAGCTATGGCTACACCTTC. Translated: CATSRDRTASYGYTF.

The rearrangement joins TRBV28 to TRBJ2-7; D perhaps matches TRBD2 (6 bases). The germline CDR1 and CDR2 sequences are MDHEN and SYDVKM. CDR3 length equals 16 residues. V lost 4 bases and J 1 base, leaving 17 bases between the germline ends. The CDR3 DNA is TGTGCCAGCAGTTGGGACCATCGGGGGAGATCCTACGAGCAGTACTTC. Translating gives CASSWDHRGRSYEQYF.

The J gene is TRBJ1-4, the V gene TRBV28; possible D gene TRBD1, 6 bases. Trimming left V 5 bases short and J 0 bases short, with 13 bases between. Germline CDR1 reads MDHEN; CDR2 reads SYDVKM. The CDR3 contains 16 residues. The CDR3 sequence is CASSRGDTATNEKLFF. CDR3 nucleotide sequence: TGTGCCAGCAGTCGGGGGGACACCGCAACTAATGAAAAACTGTTTTTT.

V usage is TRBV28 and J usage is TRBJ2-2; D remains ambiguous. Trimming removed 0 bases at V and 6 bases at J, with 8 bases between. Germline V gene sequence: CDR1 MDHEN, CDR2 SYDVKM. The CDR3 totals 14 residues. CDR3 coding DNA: TGTGCCAGCAGTTTATGGAAGACCTCCGGGGAGCTGTTTTTT. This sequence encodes CASSLWKTSGELFF.